This T cell receptor (beta chain) was identified during a study of identifying expanded T cells in peripheral blood. CDR1 is SEHNR and CDR2 is FQNEAQ in the germline V gene (reference sequence). Germline trimming cut 1 base from V and 2 bases from J; bases unmatched to any gene: 4. The length of the CDR3 is 15 residues. Assay used: immunoSEQ multiplex PCR; TCRdb lists only in-frame clones, some missing. This table has 83,000 or so clones, almost 90% appearing once. Broader study findings: Over about two and four weeks, about 15 and 19 clones changed, versus around 1.2 between replicates.

This clone was detected only once. The antigen is undetermined. This sequence was found in a person aged 18 to 75 in good health. Sample: blood. This rearrangement joins TRBV7-9 to TRBJ2-7, with 8 bases matching TRBD2. CDR3 amino acids: CASSLGAGAPYEQYF. The CDR3 bases are TGTGCCAGCAGCTTAGGAGCGGGGGCCCCCTACGAGCAGTACTTC.